Below are 31 T cell receptor beta chains sequenced from a single sample in a study of blood T cell repertoires in COVID-19 (dated by TCRdb to about 2020). Library prep was done by the immunoSEQ multiplex PCR assay. TCRdb holds this immuneACCESS table with in-frame rearrangements only. Some clones are missing; in checked studies, unresolved V genes explain under half, and the rest has no known cause. The sample data list around 290,000 clones, and approximately 86% of these were observed just once. The ten largest clones capture about 12% of the sample. The source material was peripheral blood. Every receptor here comes from a woman in her sixties or seventies with COVID-19, enrolled during active disease.

The rearrangement uses TRBV24-1 and TRBJ1-3; no clear D gene. This CDR3 comprises 15 residues. Germline V lookup: CDR1 KGHDR, CDR2 SFDVKD. The ends were cut back, 4 bases at V and 0 bases at J, with 9 bases in the middle. CDR3 sequence: CATSEGGHSGNTIYF. CDR3 nucleotides: TGTGCCACCAGTGAGGGAGGGCACTCTGGAAACACCATATATTTT.

This clone showed up just once. The chain links TRBV28 to TRBJ2-3; TRBD1 is a possible D gene (5 bases). Between the trimmed V and J ends, which lost 9 bases and 7 bases, there was a span of 14 bases. In germline, CDR1 is MDHEN, CDR2 SYDVKM. The CDR3 extends over 12 amino acids. CDR3 loop: CASSSGFYTQYF. The DNA for the CDR3 is TGTGCCAGTTCTTCAGGGTTTTATACGCAGTATTTT.

The chain is built from TRBV7-3 and TRBJ2-3; possibly TRBD2 for D (6 bases). The CDR3 sequence is 16 residues long. Trimming took 0 bases from V and 6 from J, leaving 16 bases between them. In germline, CDR1 is SGHTA, CDR2 FQGTGA. The chain's CDR3 is CASSLTSGREDDTQYF. The CDR3 DNA reads as TGTGCCAGCAGCTTAACGAGCGGCAGGGAGGACGATACGCAGTATTTT.

Written as DNA, the CDR3 is TGCGCCAGCAGCACCCGGAGTCAAGGGGGCGAAAGGACCGGGGAGCTGTTTTTT. Protein product: CASSTRSQGGERTGELFF. This chain connects TRBV4-1 to TRBJ2-2; 7 bases line up with TRBD1. The CDR3 runs to 18 residues. Germline V gene lookup returns CDR1 MGHRA and CDR2 YSYEKL. The ends lost 5 bases at V and 5 bases at J; junction bases unmatched: 17.

This clone was observed once. This specimen includes other DNA sequences encoding the same CDR3. The rearrangement uses TRBV3-1 (or the pseudogene TRBV3-2) and TRBJ2-7, with D perhaps matching TRBD1 (5 bases). V lost 1 base and J lost 3, with 10 bases in between. The CDR3 totals 14 residues. CDR1 and CDR2 (germline): LGHDT, YNNKEL (reference sequence). The CDR3 nucleotides are TGTGCCAGCAGCCAAGGGCAGGGAAGCTACGAGCAGTACTTC. It is translated as CASSQGQGSYEQYF.

The chain's CDR3 is CASSEAPGSGSGYTF. The CDR3 DNA reads TGTGCCAGCAGTGAAGCGCCGGGGTCCGGCAGCGGCTACACCTTC. The chain uses TRBV6-1 and TRBJ1-2; D is uncertain. V lost 0 bases to trimming and J lost 8 bases, with 16 bases between them. Looked up from germline, CDR1 is MNHNS and CDR2 is SASEGT. This CDR3 is 15 amino acids long.

This clone came up once. The V gene is TRBV27, the J gene TRBJ1-5; D is unresolved. CDR3 length: 15 residues. The V end lost 6 bases, the J end lost 2 bases, and 14 bases lay between the germline ends. CDR1 and CDR2 from the germline V gene are MNHEY and SMNVEV (reference sequence). CDR3 coding DNA: TGTGCCAGCAGCCCCCGGCGGGATGGCAATCAGCCCCAGCATTTT. This codes for CASSPRRDGNQPQHF.

V usage is TRBV5-1 and J usage is TRBJ2-1, with 8 bases fitting TRBD2. Germline V gene sequence: CDR1 SGHRS, CDR2 YFSETQ. The CDR3 extends over 17 amino acids. V dropped 4 bases and J dropped 5; count of bases not matched to a gene: 14. The CDR3 sequence is CASSPQLASGLNNEQFF. The CDR3 DNA follows: TGCGCCAGCAGCCCGCAACTAGCTAGCGGGCTCAACAATGAGCAGTTCTTC.

The chain couples TRBV7-2 to TRBJ2-4, with 9 bases identical to TRBD2. V dropped 5 bases and J dropped 15; count of bases not matched to a gene: 8. This CDR3 comprises 12 residues. Germline-derived CDR1 and CDR2 are SGHTA and FQGNSA. CDR3 region: CASSLLAGSPYF. The DNA of the CDR3 is TGTGCCAGCAGCCTTCTAGCGGGGTCCCCGTACTTC.

The genes are TRBV9 and TRBJ1-3; perhaps TRBD1 as D (6 bases). The CDR3 contains 17 residues. Germline CDR1 and CDR2: SGDLS and YYNGEE. The V and J ends lost 0 bases and 0 bases respectively, with 13 bases between them. Here the CDR3 DNA reads TGTGCCAGCAGCGTAGGAACAGGGCCCAGCTCTGGAAACACCATATATTTT. Encoded protein: CASSVGTGPSSGNTIYF.

This chain connects TRBV7-3 to TRBJ2-1, with 9 bases lining up with TRBD1. With V trimmed by 6 bases and J by 8 bases, 11 bases remained unmatched. Per germline, CDR1 SGHTA and CDR2 FQGTGA. The CDR3 consists of 15 residues. CDR3 protein: CASRRSGTGLDEQFF. The DNA for the CDR3 is TGTGCCAGCAGACGCTCCGGGACAGGGTTGGATGAGCAGTTCTTC.

This clone has more than one count but fewer than ten. The V call is TRBV27, the J call TRBJ1-5; possible D gene TRBD1, 5 bases. The CDR3 covers 15 residues. Germline V gene sequence: CDR1 MNHEY, CDR2 SMNVEV (reference sequence). Trimming pared 1 base from V and 7 bases from J, leaving 14 bases between. The CDR3 spells CASSLFGGGRQPQHF. The CDR3 DNA follows: TGTGCCAGCAGTTTATTCGGGGGGGGACGGCAGCCCCAGCATTTT.

The V gene is TRBV2, the J gene TRBJ1-2; D is undetermined. CDR3 size: 13 residues. V was cut by 5 bases and J by 6 bases, with 13 bases left in between. In germline, CDR1 is SNHLY, CDR2 FYNNEI. CDR3 DNA sequence: TGTGCCAGCAGTCCGACAACCGGGAATGGCTACACCTTC. It encodes CASSPTTGNGYTF.

This chain links TRBV2 with TRBJ2-3; D not certain. The CDR3 consists of 14 residues. From germline, CDR1 is SNHLY and CDR2 FYNNEI. V lost 4 bases, J lost 0 bases, and 8 bases lay in between. In DNA form, the CDR3 reads TGTGCCAGCAGTGGTAGATCTAGCACAGATACGCAGTATTTT. The encoded protein is CASSGRSSTDTQYF.

The chain links TRBV28 to TRBJ1-1; possible D gene TRBD1, 6 bases. Germline CDR1 is MDHEN and CDR2 is SYDVKM. Trimming pared 11 bases from V and 10 bases from J, leaving 17 bases between. The length of the CDR3 is 11 residues. CDR3 sequence: CALMRGGRAFF. In DNA, the CDR3 is TGTGCCTTAATGAGGGGGGGGCGAGCTTTCTTT.

The CDR3 reads CASSSVPGSGTEAFF. CDR3 nucleotides: TGCGCCAGCAGCTCGGTTCCAGGGTCCGGCACTGAAGCTTTCTTT. The rearrangement links TRBV5-1 to TRBJ1-1; a possible D gene is TRBD1 (5 bases). The V and J ends lost 3 bases and 4 bases respectively, with 16 bases between them. From germline, CDR1 is SGHRS and CDR2 YFSETQ. This CDR3 has 15 amino acids.

The chain links TRBV30 to TRBJ2-3; 16 bases align to TRBD2. CDR3 length equals 18 residues. The junction had 11 bases not matched to a gene; V was cut back by 4 bases and J by 4 bases. Germline assignment: CDR1 GTSNPN and CDR2 SVGIG (reference sequence). CDR3 amino acids: CAWTLGTSGGARADTQYF. The DNA for the CDR3 is TGTGCCTGGACTCTCGGGACTAGCGGGGGGGCTCGGGCAGATACGCAGTATTTT.

The chain couples TRBV27 to TRBJ1-2, with 7 nucleotides matching TRBD1. V was clipped by 6 bases and J by 2 bases; unmatched bases: 3. CDR3 length equals 13 residues. Germline V CDR1 and CDR2: MNHEY, SMNVEV (reference sequence). CDR3 bases: TGTGCCAGCAGGCCGGGACAGAACTATGGCTACACCTTC. It specifies CASRPGQNYGYTF.

V is TRBV13 and J is TRBJ2-3; 8 bases align to TRBD2. This CDR3 spans 16 amino acids. The V and J ends lost 5 bases and 0 bases, in that order; junction bases with no gene match: 7. CDR1 and CDR2 (germline): PRHDT, FYEKMQ (reference sequence). CDR3 nucleotide sequence: TGTGCCAGCAGCCCGGGAGGGGGGGGCAGCACAGATACGCAGTATTTT. This encodes CASSPGGGGSTDTQYF.

J is TRBJ2-4 and V is TRBV30; D call uncertain. Germline lookup yields CDR1 GTSNPN and CDR2 SVGIG (reference sequence). This CDR3 has 12 amino acids. V lost 0 bases, J lost 5 bases, and 5 bases lay in between. DNA for the CDR3: TGTGCCTGGAGTGTCGAGGAAAACATTCAGTACTTC. It translates to CAWSVEENIQYF.

V and J are TRBV9 and TRBJ2-7; 10 bases agree with TRBD1. V was pared by 4 bases and J by 5 bases, with 9 bases of the junction left unmatched. Germline V gives CDR1 SGDLS, CDR2 YYNGEE. This CDR3 is built from 15 residues. The chain's CDR3 is CASSPEGQGTDEQYF. As DNA, the CDR3 is TGTGCCAGCAGCCCCGAGGGACAGGGGACGGACGAGCAGTACTTC.

The chain combines TRBV10-1 with TRBJ2-7, with 11 bases fitting TRBD1. Trimming took 0 bases from V and 4 from J; bases not matched to a gene: 2. CDR3 length: 15 residues. Germline CDR1 and CDR2: WNHNN and SYGVQD (reference sequence). The CDR3 DNA sequence: TGCGCCAGCAGTGAGTCGGGACAGGGGGGATACGAGCAGTACTTC. Protein product: CASSESGQGGYEQYF.

This clone was recorded once. Lacking the conserved final phenylalanine or tryptophan, this CDR3 likely reflects a read error. It is unclear where the CDR3 begins or ends on the DNA, so no DNA is shown, and the CDR3 is as TCRdb lists it. The chain employs TRBV30 and TRBJ1-4. In germline, CDR1 is GTSNPN, CDR2 SVGIG (reference sequence). A total of 10 residues make up the CDR3, ends included. CDR3 sequence reads: CAWSYPGREA.

This clone was seen once. V gene TRBV7-2 combines with J gene TRBJ1-6; 7 bases agree with TRBD1. The CDR3 has 14 residues. The junction had 3 bases not matched to a gene; V was cut back by 1 base and J by 9 bases. CDR1 and CDR2 (germline): SGHTA, FQGNSA. This CDR3 is CASSLGQGVSPLHF. In DNA, the CDR3 is TGTGCCAGCAGCTTAGGACAGGGAGTTTCACCCCTCCACTTT.

This clone was found once. This chain joins TRBV19 and TRBJ2-1, with TRBD2 matching over 12 bases. After removal of 4 bases from V and 1 base from J, the junction contained 8 bases not matched to a gene. The CDR3 is 18 amino acids. Germline assignment: CDR1 LNHDA and CDR2 SQIVND (reference sequence). The CDR3 region has the DNA TGTGCCAGTAGTAAGGCCCCTAGCGGGGGGGCGTCCTACAATGAGCAGTTCTTC. Its protein is CASSKAPSGGASYNEQFF.

V usage is TRBV6-5 and J usage is TRBJ1-1, with a tentative D call TRBD1 (6 bases). Trimming cost V 10 bases and J 3 bases, with 12 bases left between them. The CDR3 covers 12 residues. Germline loops: CDR1 MNHEY, CDR2 SVGAGI. The CDR3 loop is CATLEGDTEAFF. The DNA of the CDR3 is TGTGCCACCTTAGAGGGGGACACTGAAGCTTTCTTT.

CDR3 sequence reads: CATLRGSGNTIYF. DNA of the CDR3: TGTGCCACCCTCAGGGGATCTGGAAACACCATATATTTT. The chain employs TRBV28 and TRBJ1-3; D may be TRBD1 (6 bases). The ends were cut back, 10 bases at V and 1 base at J, with 11 bases in the middle. Germline V gene sequence: CDR1 MDHEN, CDR2 SYDVKM. This CDR3 has 13 amino acids. The entire variable domain, with the rest obtained from reference TRBV28 and TRBJ1-3, is as follows: DVKVTQSSRYLVKRTGEKVFLECVQDMDHENMFWYRQDPGLGLRLIYFSYDVKMKEKGDIPEGYSVSREKKERFSLILESASTNQTSMYLCATLRGSGNTIYFGEGSWLTVV.

V gene TRBV5-6 combines with J gene TRBJ2-7, with 10 bases identical to TRBD1. The CDR3 sequence is 17 residues long. The germline CDR1 and CDR2 sequences are SGHDT and YYEEEE. Trimming at V came to 2 bases and at J to 6 bases, leaving 14 bases not matched to a gene. CDR3 sequence reads: CASSFIGRGQGGSEQYF. The DNA for the CDR3 is TGTGCCAGCAGCTTTATCGGTCGAGGACAGGGGGGTAGCGAGCAGTACTTC.

V gene TRBV5-1 combines with J gene TRBJ1-3, with D possibly TRBD1 on 6 matching bases. The V end was cut by 2 bases, the J end by 0 bases, with 12 bases between. The length of the CDR3 is 16 residues. CDR1 SGHRS and CDR2 YFSETQ come from the germline V gene. CDR3 amino acids: CASSLGTSLSGNTIYF. The CDR3 DNA is TGCGCCAGCAGCTTAGGGACATCTCTCTCTGGAAACACCATATATTTT.

The rearrangement links TRBV4-3 to TRBJ2-1; TRBD2 aligns across 12 bases. V shed 5 bases and J 8 bases; nucleotides not matched to a gene: 10. Per the germline V gene, CDR1 is LGHNA and CDR2 is YSLEER. The CDR3 is 16 residues long. This chain's CDR3 is CASSSTSGGPGDEQFF. The CDR3 region has the DNA TGCGCCAGCAGCTCGACTAGCGGGGGACCAGGGGATGAGCAGTTCTTC.

This clone occurred a few times. The chain joins TRBV10-1 to TRBJ2-7, with 9 bases matching TRBD2. J gave up 3 bases and V 3 bases, and 6 bases lay outside the gene matches. CDR1 WNHNN and CDR2 SYGVQD come from the germline V gene (reference sequence). This CDR3 contains 15 residues. CDR3 region: CASSDTGTSLYEQYF. The DNA for the CDR3 is TGCGCCAGCAGTGACACCGGGACTAGCCTCTACGAGCAGTACTTC.